The 23 T cell receptor beta chains listed next were all sequenced from one sample in a study of blood T cell repertoires in COVID-19 (dated by TCRdb to about 2020). Receptor libraries were prepared by the immunoSEQ multiplex PCR assay. In TCRdb, the immuneACCESS table is reduced to in-frame sequences with V and J assigned. These tables do not hold every clone; where another copy was compared, an unresolved V gene accounts for under half, and the others remain unexplained. Here the sample has 200,000 to 300,000 clones; 87% occur a single time. Of the sample, 2% to 2.5% is held by the ten largest clones. Sample: peripheral blood. These receptors originate from a woman in her forties or fifties with acute or convalescent COVID-19.

The sample holds one count of this clone. V is TRBV28 and J is TRBJ2-7, with D possibly TRBD2 on 5 matching bases. CDR1 and CDR2 (germline): MDHEN, SYDVKM. This CDR3 contains 14 residues. Deletions cut 1 base from V and 7 bases from J, with 14 bases between. CDR3 residues: CASSLLYTSPEQYF. The CDR3 DNA reads TGTGCCAGCAGTTTATTGTACACTAGTCCTGAGCAGTACTTC.

The chain recombines TRBV12-3 or TRBV12-4 with TRBJ1-2; D is unresolved. The CDR3 spans 13 residues. Trimming took 5 bases from V and 1 from J, leaving 8 bases between them. The CDR3 loop reads CASSPLVNYGYTF. The CDR3 DNA follows: TGTGCCAGCAGTCCCTTAGTTAACTATGGCTACACCTTC.

For this clone: The junction departs from germline at one end; a sequencing error may be responsible. This chain joins TRBV5-4 and TRBJ1-2; D is uncertain. The CDR3 is 12 amino acids. Looked up from germline, CDR1 is SGHNT and CDR2 is YYREEE (reference sequence). DNA for the CDR3: TGTGCCACCAGCGAGGTTGACTATGGCTACACCTTC. This sequence encodes CATSEVDYGYTF.

The chain recombines TRBV29-1 with TRBJ2-7, with 7 bases that match TRBD2. The trim removed 4 bases at V and 0 bases at J, leaving 9 bases unmatched. In germline, CDR1 is SQVTM, CDR2 ANQGSEA. The CDR3 covers 15 residues. CDR3 sequence reads: CSVVFPGGSSYEQYF. The CDR3 DNA follows: TGCAGCGTTGTATTCCCGGGAGGTTCCTCCTACGAGCAGTACTTC.

With respect to this clone: The identical CDR3 is also encoded by other nucleotide sequences in the sample. Here the CDR3 reads CASSPDRNQPQHF. CDR3 nucleotide sequence: TGTGCCAGCTCACCCGACAGGAATCAGCCCCAGCATTTT. V gene TRBV18 combines with J gene TRBJ1-5, with D perhaps matching TRBD1 (6 bases). V shed 3 bases and J shed 4 bases, with 7 bases lying between them. In germline, CDR1 is KGHSH, CDR2 LQKENI. The CDR3 length is 13 residues. Supplemented by reference TRBV18 and TRBJ1-5, the full variable domain reads NAGVMQNPRHLVRRRGQEARLRCSPMKGHSHVYWYRQLPEEGLKFMVYLQKENIIDESGMPKERFSAEFPKEGPSILRIQQVVRGDSAAYFCASSPDRNQPQHFGDGTRLSIL.

V gene TRBV28 combines with J gene TRBJ1-1, with D possibly matching TRBD1 (5 bases). Germline assignment: CDR1 MDHEN and CDR2 SYDVKM. The CDR3 contains 13 residues. V lost 5 bases and J 3 bases, leaving 10 bases between the germline ends. This chain's CDR3 is CASSVPGDTEAFF. CDR3 DNA: TGTGCCAGCAGTGTCCCGGGGGACACTGAAGCTTTCTTT. The whole variable domain, remainder taken from reference TRBV28 and TRBJ1-1, is DVKVTQSSRYLVKRTGEKVFLECVQDMDHENMFWYRQDPGLGLRLIYFSYDVKMKEKGDIPEGYSVSREKKERFSLILESASTNQTSMYLCASSVPGDTEAFFGQGTRLTVV.

CDR3 coding DNA: TGTGCCAGCAGCCCCCGGACTAGCGGGAGGTCTGAGCAGTACTTC. This sequence encodes CASSPRTSGRSEQYF. This rearrangement joins TRBV9 to TRBJ2-7, with 14 bases that match TRBD2. This CDR3 is built from 15 residues. CDR1 SGDLS and CDR2 YYNGEE come from the germline V gene. V trimming: 4 bases; J trimming: 7 bases; junction bases outside the gene matches: 7.

The chain has TRBV6-5 and TRBJ1-2; D possibly corresponds to TRBD1 (6 bases). There are 12 residues in the CDR3. Trimming took 5 bases from V and 6 from J, leaving 10 bases between them. Germline loops: CDR1 MNHEY, CDR2 SVGAGI. The CDR3 sequence is CASSHGGHGYTF. CDR3 coding DNA: TGTGCCAGCAGTCACGGGGGGCATGGCTACACCTTC.

V and J are TRBV4-1 and TRBJ2-3, with 7 bases aligning to TRBD1. Germline CDR1 MGHRA, CDR2 YSYEKL. V lost 9 bases to trimming and J lost 0 bases; unmatched junction nucleotides: 12. The CDR3 consists of 16 residues. CDR3 loop: CASRSDRAPSTDTQYF. In DNA form, the CDR3 reads TGCGCCAGTCGATCAGACAGGGCCCCGAGCACAGATACGCAGTATTTT.

V usage is TRBV19 and J usage is TRBJ1-5; 9 bases fit TRBD1. Germline V gene lookup returns CDR1 LNHDA and CDR2 SQIVND (reference sequence). V gave up 5 bases and J gave up 3 bases; unmatched junction bases: 5. CDR3 length equals 15 residues. The CDR3: CASSPRDRDNQPQHF. The DNA of the CDR3 is TGTGCCAGTAGTCCCCGGGACAGGGACAATCAGCCCCAGCATTTT.

The chain recombines TRBV19 with TRBJ1-5; TRBD1 agrees at 7 bases. Germline lookup yields CDR1 LNHDA and CDR2 SQIVND (reference sequence). Trimming removed 3 bases from V and 2 bases from J; junction bases left unmatched: 1. The CDR3 is made up of 14 amino acids. In nucleotides, the CDR3 is TGTGCCAGTAGTATTACAGGGGGCAATCAGCCCCAGCATTTT. It is translated as CASSITGGNQPQHF.

CDR3 protein: CASSVGEGAYEQYF. The CDR3 DNA reads TGTGCCAGCAGCGTAGGGGAAGGGGCCTACGAGCAGTACTTC. The chain uses TRBV9 and TRBJ2-7, with D tentatively TRBD1 (5 bases). V gave up 0 bases and J gave up 2 bases, with 9 bases separating them. Germline CDR1 and CDR2: SGDLS and YYNGEE. CDR3 length equals 14 residues.

The chain combines TRBV27 with TRBJ1-4; 7 nucleotides agree with TRBD1. The CDR3 is made up of 14 amino acids. J was trimmed by 8 bases and V by 6 bases; bases with no gene match: 9. Germline CDR1 is MNHEY and CDR2 is SMNVEV (reference sequence). In nucleotides, the CDR3 is TGTGCCAGCAGGAACACAGGGGTAAGGGAAAAACTGTTTTTT. Translated: CASRNTGVREKLFF. Full variable domain (outside the CDR3, taken from reference TRBV27 and TRBJ1-4): EAQVTQNPRYLITVTGKKLTVTCSQNMNHEYMSWYRQDPGLGLRQIYYSMNVEVTDKGDVPEGYKVSRKEKRNFPLILESPSPNQTSLYFCASRNTGVREKLFFGSGTQLSVL.

V usage is TRBV6-1 and J usage is TRBJ1-2, with TRBD1 as a possible D gene (6 bases). Trimming cost V 2 bases and J 0 bases, with 7 bases left between them. The CDR3 extends over 14 amino acids. In germline, CDR1 is MNHNS, CDR2 SASEGT. The CDR3 nucleotides read TGTGCCAGCAGTGAAAACAGGGCTAACTATGGCTACACCTTC. Translating it yields CASSENRANYGYTF.

This chain joins TRBV7-2 and TRBJ2-7; the match to TRBD2 covers 8 bases. Trimming took 4 bases from V and 0 from J; bases not matched to a gene: 17. CDR1 and CDR2 from the germline V gene are SGHTA and FQGNSA. CDR3 size: 19 residues. The CDR3 sequence is CASSSKPGLGDPSSYEQYF. CDR3 nucleotide sequence: TGTGCCAGCAGCTCCAAACCGGGACTAGGGGACCCTAGCTCCTACGAGCAGTACTTC.

The chain couples TRBV9 to TRBJ1-3, with 7 positions matching TRBD1. Trimming removed 4 bases from V and 4 bases from J; junction bases left unmatched: 11. Per germline, CDR1 SGDLS and CDR2 YYNGEE. CDR3 length: 16 residues. This CDR3 reads CASSSQDRVFGNTIYF. The CDR3, as DNA: TGTGCCAGCAGCTCTCAAGACAGGGTTTTCGGAAACACCATATATTTT.

This clone came up once. CDR3 sequence reads: CASSRGTSGRGEQFF. In DNA, the CDR3 is TGTGCCAGCAGCCGCGGGACTAGCGGGAGAGGTGAGCAGTTCTTC. This chain uses TRBV7-2 with TRBJ2-1, with TRBD2 matching over 14 bases. V shed 5 bases and J 9 bases; nucleotides not matched to a gene: 6. Germline CDR1 and CDR2: SGHTA and FQGNSA. CDR3 size: 15 residues.

This chain links TRBV5-6 with TRBJ2-7, with 8 bases fitting TRBD1. CDR1 and CDR2 from the germline V gene are SGHDT and YYEEEE. J gave up 0 bases and V 3 bases, and 8 bases lay outside the gene matches. The CDR3 runs 16 residues. The chain's CDR3 is CASSSEWDRSSYEQYF. The CDR3 DNA reads as TGTGCCAGCAGCTCAGAATGGGACAGGTCCTCCTACGAGCAGTACTTC.

This clone was counted a single time. V and J are TRBV2 and TRBJ2-7, with 9 bases matching TRBD2. The CDR3 is made up of 15 amino acids. CDR1 and CDR2 from the germline V gene are SNHLY and FYNNEI. The J segment lost 2 bases and the V segment lost 3 bases, leaving 5 bases of the junction unmatched. The CDR3, as DNA: TGTGCCAGCAGTGACAGGACTAGCGCCGCCTACGAGCAGTACTTC. This encodes CASSDRTSAAYEQYF.

This clone was picked up a small number of times. This chain uses TRBV28 with TRBJ2-7, with 13 nucleotides matching TRBD2. CDR3 size: 16 residues. V shed 5 bases, J shed 3 bases, and the junction held 7 bases outside the gene matches. The germline V gene has CDR1 MDHEN and CDR2 SYDVKM. The CDR3 region has the DNA TGTGCCAGCAGTGGAGGGACTAGCGGGACGTACTACGAGCAGTACTTC. Translation gives CASSGGTSGTYYEQYF.

This clone was recorded only once. The chain employs TRBV7-3 and TRBJ2-1; D might be TRBD2 (5 bases). Germline V gene data show CDR1 as SGHTA and CDR2 as FQGTGA. The CDR3 covers 12 residues. V dropped 2 bases and J dropped 10 bases, with 9 bases sitting between them. The CDR3 protein is CASSLGSREQFF. The CDR3 region has the DNA TGTGCCAGCAGCTTAGGGAGCCGGGAGCAGTTCTTC.

This sequence joins TRBV28 and TRBJ2-2; 8 bases match TRBD1. The germline CDR1 and CDR2 sequences are MDHEN and SYDVKM. Trimming removed 7 bases from V and 7 bases from J; junction bases left unmatched: 8. The CDR3 sequence is 14 residues long. The CDR3 is CASIQGAQGGELFF. Written as DNA, the CDR3 is TGTGCCAGCATCCAGGGGGCGCAGGGCGGGGAGCTGTTTTTT.

The chain is built from TRBV3-1 (or the pseudogene TRBV3-2) and TRBJ1-5; D uncertain. The CDR3 spans 15 residues. The V end was cut by 4 bases, the J end by 1 base, with 11 bases between. The germline CDR1 and CDR2 sequences are LGHDT and YNNKEL (reference sequence). CDR3 in DNA: TGTGCCAGCAGCCCCTTGACGGGAAGCAATCAGCCCCAGCATTTT. Its protein product is CASSPLTGSNQPQHF.